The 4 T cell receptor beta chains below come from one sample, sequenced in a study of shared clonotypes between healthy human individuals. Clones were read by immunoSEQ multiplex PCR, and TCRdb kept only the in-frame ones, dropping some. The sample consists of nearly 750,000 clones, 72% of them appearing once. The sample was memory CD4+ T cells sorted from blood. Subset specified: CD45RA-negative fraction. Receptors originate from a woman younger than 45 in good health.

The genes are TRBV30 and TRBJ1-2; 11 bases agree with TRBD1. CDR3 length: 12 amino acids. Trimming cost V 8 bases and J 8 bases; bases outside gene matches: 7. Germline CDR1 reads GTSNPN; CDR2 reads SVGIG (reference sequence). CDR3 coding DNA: TGTGCCAGAGGGACAGGGGGGACGGGCTACACCTTC. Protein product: CARGTGGTGYTF.

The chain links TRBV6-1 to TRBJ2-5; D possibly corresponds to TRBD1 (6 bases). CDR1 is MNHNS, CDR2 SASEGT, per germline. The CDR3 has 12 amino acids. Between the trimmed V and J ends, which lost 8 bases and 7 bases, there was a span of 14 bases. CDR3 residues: CASGAGAATQYF. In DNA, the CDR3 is TGTGCCAGCGGGGCAGGGGCAGCGACCCAGTACTTC.

Here the CDR3 reads CASELGQGVVTAFF. CDR3 nucleotides: TGTGCCAGCGAACTCGGACAGGGGGTGGTAACAGCTTTCTTT. The chain is built from TRBV19 and TRBJ1-1; 10 bases are shared with TRBD1. Per the germline V gene, CDR1 is LNHDA and CDR2 is SQIVND (reference sequence). The CDR3 is 14 residues long. The V segment lost 9 bases and the J segment 10 bases; nucleotides outside the gene matches: 14.

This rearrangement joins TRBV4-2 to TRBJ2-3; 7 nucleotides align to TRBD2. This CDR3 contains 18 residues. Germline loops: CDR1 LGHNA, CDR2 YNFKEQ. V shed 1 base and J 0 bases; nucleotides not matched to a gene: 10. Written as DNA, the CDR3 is TGTGCCAGCAGCCAAGCTTTGCTGGGGAGGGCTAGCACAGATACGCAGTATTTT. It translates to CASSQALLGRASTDTQYF.